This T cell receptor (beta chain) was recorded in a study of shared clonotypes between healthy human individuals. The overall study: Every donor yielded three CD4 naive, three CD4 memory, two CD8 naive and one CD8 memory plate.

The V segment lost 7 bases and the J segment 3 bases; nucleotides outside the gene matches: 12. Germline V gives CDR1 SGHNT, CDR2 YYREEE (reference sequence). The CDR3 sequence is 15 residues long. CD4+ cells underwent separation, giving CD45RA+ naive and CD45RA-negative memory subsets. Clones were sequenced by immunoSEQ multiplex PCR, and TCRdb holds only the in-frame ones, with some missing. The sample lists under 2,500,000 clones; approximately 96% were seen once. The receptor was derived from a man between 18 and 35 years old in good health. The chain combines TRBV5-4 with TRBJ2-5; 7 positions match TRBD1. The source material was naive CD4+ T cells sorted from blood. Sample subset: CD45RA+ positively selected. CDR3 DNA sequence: TGTGCCAGCCTTAGACAGGGTTCGGGGAAAGAGACCCAGTACTTC. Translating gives CASLRQGSGKETQYF. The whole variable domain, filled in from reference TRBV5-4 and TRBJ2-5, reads ETGVTQSPTHLIKTRGQQVTLRCSSQSGHNTVSWYQQALGQGPQFIFQYYREEENGRGNFPPRFSGLQFPNYSSELNVNALELDDSALYLCASLRQGSGKETQYFGPGTRLLVL.